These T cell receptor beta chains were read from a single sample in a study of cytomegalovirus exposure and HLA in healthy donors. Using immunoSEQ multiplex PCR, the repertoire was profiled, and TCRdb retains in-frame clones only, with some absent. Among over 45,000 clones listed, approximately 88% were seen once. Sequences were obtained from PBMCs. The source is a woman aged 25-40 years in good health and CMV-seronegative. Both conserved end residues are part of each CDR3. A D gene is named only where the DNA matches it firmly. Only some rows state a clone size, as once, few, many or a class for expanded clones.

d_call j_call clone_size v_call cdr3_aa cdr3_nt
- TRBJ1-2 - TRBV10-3 CAISESPGMAYGYTF TGTGCCATCAGTGAGTCGCCCGGGATGGCCTATGGCTACACCTTC
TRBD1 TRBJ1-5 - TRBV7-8 CASSAGTGEQPQHF TGTGCCAGCAGCGCCGGGACAGGGGAACAGCCCCAGCATTTT
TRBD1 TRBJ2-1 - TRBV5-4 CASRDPGTGLNEQFF TGTGCCAGCAGGGACCCGGGGACAGGGCTCAATGAGCAGTTCTTC
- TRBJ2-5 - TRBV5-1 CASSLSRSGKETQYF TGCGCCAGCAGCTTATCCCGTAGCGGCAAAGAGACCCAGTACTTC
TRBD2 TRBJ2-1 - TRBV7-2 CASSLLGLAVTGEQFF TGTGCCAGCAGCTTACTCGGACTAGCGGTGACGGGTGAGCAGTTCTTC
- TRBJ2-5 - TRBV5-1 CASSLGTEGETQYF TGCGCCAGCAGCTTGGGGACTGAGGGAGAGACCCAGTACTTC
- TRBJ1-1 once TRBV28 CASSQQGLPEAFF TGTGCCAGCAGCCAACAGGGATTACCTGAAGCTTTCTTT
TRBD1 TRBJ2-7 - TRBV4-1 CASSPLPGQAYEQYF TGCGCCAGCAGCCCCTTACCGGGACAGGCCTACGAGCAGTACTTC
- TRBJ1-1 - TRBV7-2 CASSLVWGETEAFF TGTGCCAGCAGCTTAGTATGGGGAGAGACTGAAGCTTTCTTT
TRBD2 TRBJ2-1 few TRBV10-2 CASSMGLAGNEQFF TGCGCCAGCAGTATGGGACTAGCGGGCAATGAGCAGTTCTTC
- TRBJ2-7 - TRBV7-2 CASSLEDTTYEQYF TGTGCCAGCAGCTTAGAAGACACCACCTACGAGCAGTACTTC
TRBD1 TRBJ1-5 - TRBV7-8 CASSEIDRVFDSNQPQHF TGTGCCAGCAGCGAAATCGACAGGGTCTTTGATAGCAATCAGCCCCAGCATTTT
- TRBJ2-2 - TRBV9 CASRTQNTGELFF TGTGCCAGCAGGACACAGAACACCGGGGAGCTGTTTTTT
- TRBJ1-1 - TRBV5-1 CASSLAGGLLSTEAFF TGCGCCAGCAGCTTGGCCGGAGGCTTGCTAAGCACTGAAGCTTTCTTT
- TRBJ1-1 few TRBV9 CASSPQTALNTEAFF TGTGCCAGCAGCCCTCAGACAGCCTTGAACACTGAAGCTTTCTTT
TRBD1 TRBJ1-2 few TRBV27 CASSEIRQGVNYGYTF TGTGCCAGCAGTGAAATTCGGCAGGGGGTCAACTATGGCTACACCTTC